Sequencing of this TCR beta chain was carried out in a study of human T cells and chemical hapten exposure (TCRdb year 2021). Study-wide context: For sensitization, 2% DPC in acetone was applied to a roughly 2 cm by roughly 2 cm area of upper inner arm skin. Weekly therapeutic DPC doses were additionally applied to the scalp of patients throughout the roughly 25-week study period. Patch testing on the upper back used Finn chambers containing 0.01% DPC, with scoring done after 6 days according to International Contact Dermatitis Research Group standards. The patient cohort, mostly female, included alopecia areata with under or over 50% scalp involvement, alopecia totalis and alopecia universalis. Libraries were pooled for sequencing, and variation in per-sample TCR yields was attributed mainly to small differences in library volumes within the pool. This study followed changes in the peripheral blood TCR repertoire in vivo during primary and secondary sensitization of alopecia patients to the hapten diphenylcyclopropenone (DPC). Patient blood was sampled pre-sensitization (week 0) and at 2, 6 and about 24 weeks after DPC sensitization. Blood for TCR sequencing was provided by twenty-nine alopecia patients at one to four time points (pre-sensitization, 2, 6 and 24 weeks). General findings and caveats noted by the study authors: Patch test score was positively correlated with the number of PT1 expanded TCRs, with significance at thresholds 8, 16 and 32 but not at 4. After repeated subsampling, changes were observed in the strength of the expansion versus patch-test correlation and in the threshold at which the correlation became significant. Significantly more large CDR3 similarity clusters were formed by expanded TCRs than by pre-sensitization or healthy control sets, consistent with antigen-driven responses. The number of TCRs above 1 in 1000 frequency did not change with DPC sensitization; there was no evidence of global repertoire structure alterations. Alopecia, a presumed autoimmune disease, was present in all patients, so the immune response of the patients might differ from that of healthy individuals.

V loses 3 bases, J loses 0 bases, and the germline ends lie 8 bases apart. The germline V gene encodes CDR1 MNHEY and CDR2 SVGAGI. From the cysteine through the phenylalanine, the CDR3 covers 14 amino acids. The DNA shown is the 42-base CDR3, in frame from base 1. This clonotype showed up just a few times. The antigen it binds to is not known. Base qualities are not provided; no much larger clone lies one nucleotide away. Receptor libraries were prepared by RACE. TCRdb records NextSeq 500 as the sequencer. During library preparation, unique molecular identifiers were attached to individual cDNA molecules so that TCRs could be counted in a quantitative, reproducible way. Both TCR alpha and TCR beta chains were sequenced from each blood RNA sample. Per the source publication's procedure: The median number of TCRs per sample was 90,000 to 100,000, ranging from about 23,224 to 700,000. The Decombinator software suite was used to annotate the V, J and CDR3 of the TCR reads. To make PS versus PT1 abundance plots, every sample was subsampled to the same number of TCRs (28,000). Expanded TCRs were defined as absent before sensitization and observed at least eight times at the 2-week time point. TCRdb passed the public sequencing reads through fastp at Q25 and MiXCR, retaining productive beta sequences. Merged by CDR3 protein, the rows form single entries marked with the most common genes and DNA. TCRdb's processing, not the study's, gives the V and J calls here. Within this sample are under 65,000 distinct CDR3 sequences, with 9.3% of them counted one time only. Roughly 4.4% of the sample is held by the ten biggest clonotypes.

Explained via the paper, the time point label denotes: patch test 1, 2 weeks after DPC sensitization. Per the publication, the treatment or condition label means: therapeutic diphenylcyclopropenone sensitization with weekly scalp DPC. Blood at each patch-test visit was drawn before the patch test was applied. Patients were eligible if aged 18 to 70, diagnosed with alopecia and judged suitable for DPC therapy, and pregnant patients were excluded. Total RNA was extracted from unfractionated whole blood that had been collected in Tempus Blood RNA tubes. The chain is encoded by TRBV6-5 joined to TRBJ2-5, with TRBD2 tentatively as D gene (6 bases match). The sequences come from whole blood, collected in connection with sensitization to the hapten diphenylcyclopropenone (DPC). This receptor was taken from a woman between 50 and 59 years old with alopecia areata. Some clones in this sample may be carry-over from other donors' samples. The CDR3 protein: CASSYTGDQETQYF. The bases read TGTGCCAGCAGTTATACGGGAGACCAAGAGACCCAGTACTTC.